This entry lists 20 T cell receptor beta chains sequenced from one sample in a study of technical replicates of blood from several donors. Measured with immunoSEQ multiplex PCR; TCRdb has only the in-frame clones, and not every one. The sample shows approximately 74,000 clones, roughly 98% of them seen only once. The sample consisted of T cells isolated from PBMCs. The receptors stem from a human donor in good health.

The chain combines TRBV27 with TRBJ2-7; 8 nucleotides agree with TRBD1. The CDR3 sequence is 16 residues long. From germline, CDR1 is MNHEY and CDR2 SMNVEV (reference sequence). The junction had 12 bases not matched to a gene; V was cut back by 5 bases and J by 3 bases. This CDR3 is CASSPTRQGFFYEQYF. The DNA of the CDR3 is TGTGCCAGCAGTCCTACCCGACAGGGGTTCTTCTACGAGCAGTACTTC.

The chain combines TRBV2 with TRBJ2-7, with 11 bases that match TRBD2. This CDR3 contains 15 residues. Looked up from germline, CDR1 is SNHLY and CDR2 is FYNNEI. V trimming: 8 bases; J trimming: 4 bases; junction bases outside the gene matches: 10. The CDR3 spells CASRDRTSGRYEQYF. The CDR3 DNA is TGTGCCAGCCGGGATCGGACTAGCGGGCGATACGAGCAGTACTTC.

The rearrangement links TRBV7-8 to TRBJ1-1, with D possibly TRBD1 on 6 matching bases. CDR1 is SGHVS and CDR2 is FQNEAQ in the germline V gene. V was pared by 4 bases and J by 5 bases, with 14 bases between. This CDR3 has 14 amino acids. The CDR3 region has the DNA TGTGCCAGCAGCTCAACGGGGAGGGGGACTGAAGCTTTCTTT. Translation: CASSSTGRGTEAFF.

V is TRBV4-1 and J is TRBJ2-6; possibly TRBD1 for D (6 bases). CDR1 MGHRA and CDR2 YSYEKL come from the germline V gene. CDR3 size: 18 residues. Trimming stripped 4 bases from V and 2 bases from J, with 18 bases between. In DNA, the CDR3 is TGCGCCAGCAGCCCCCGGGACAACCTAAATACTGGGGCCAACGTCCTGACTTTC. This gives the protein CASSPRDNLNTGANVLTF.

The chain joins TRBV5-6 to TRBJ1-2; D gene uncertain. This CDR3 is 19 amino acids long. V gave up 1 base and J gave up 8 bases, with 30 bases separating them. The germline V gene has CDR1 SGHDT and CDR2 YYEEEE. DNA of the CDR3: TGTGCCAGCAGCTTGTTTTTGTTAAGTGGTGAGGTTTTCAGAGGCGGCTACACCTTC. It specifies CASSLFLLSGEVFRGGYTF.

CDR3 nucleotides: TGTGCCAGCAGCTTATTGTTAGGCCCCGGGGTCACAGAAACAGATACGCAGTATTTT. As protein: CASSLLLGPGVTETDTQYF. This chain joins TRBV7-7 and TRBJ2-3; D perhaps matches TRBD2 (5 bases). The V end was cut by 2 bases, the J end by 3 bases, with 24 bases between. This CDR3 region has 19 residues. The V gene's germline CDR1 is SSHAT and CDR2 FNYEAQ (reference sequence).

The rearrangement uses TRBV4-1 and TRBJ2-1; weak D call: TRBD2 (5 bases). Trimming pared 4 bases from V and 3 bases from J, leaving 13 bases between. Germline V lookup: CDR1 MGHRA, CDR2 YSYEKL. This CDR3 comprises 15 residues. Here the CDR3 DNA reads TGCGCCAGCAGCCCCTCCGATGAGGGCTACAATGAGCAGTTCTTC. Its protein product is CASSPSDEGYNEQFF.

The chain is built from TRBV30 and TRBJ2-7; a possible D gene is TRBD1 (5 bases). Germline lookup yields CDR1 GTSNPN and CDR2 SVGIG (reference sequence). The germline V and J ends were trimmed by 0 bases and 5 bases, with 14 bases remaining between them. CDR3 size: 14 residues. This CDR3 reads CAWSVGQGGNEQYF. The DNA of the CDR3 is TGTGCCTGGAGTGTAGGTCAGGGTGGGAACGAGCAGTACTTC.

The CDR3 nucleotides read TGTGCCAGCAGCTTAGAACAGGGAATGTCCGGAAACACCATATATTTT. This sequence encodes CASSLEQGMSGNTIYF. This chain uses TRBV7-6 with TRBJ1-3; D possibly corresponds to TRBD1 (6 bases). CDR3 length: 16 residues. Trimming took off 1 base at V and 4 bases at J, with 14 bases between the two ends. CDR1 and CDR2 from the germline V gene are SGHVS and FNYEAQ. The whole variable domain, remainder taken from reference TRBV7-6 and TRBJ1-3, is GAGVSQSPRYKVTKRGQDVALRCDPISGHVSLYWYRQALGQGPEFLTYFNYEAQQDKSGLPNDRFSAERPEGSISTLTIQRTEQRDSAMYRCASSLEQGMSGNTIYFGEGSWLTVV.

The chain combines TRBV5-5 with TRBJ2-1; D unresolved. The V and J ends lost 0 bases and 5 bases respectively, with 6 bases between them. Germline V CDR1 and CDR2: SGHKS, YYEKEE (reference sequence). This CDR3 spans 13 amino acids. The CDR3 loop is CASSLASNNEQFF. The CDR3 DNA reads as TGTGCCAGCAGCTTGGCAAGCAACAATGAGCAGTTCTTC.

The V and J genes are TRBV7-9 and TRBJ2-7; 7 nucleotides line up with TRBD2. Germline CDR1 is SEHNR and CDR2 is FQNEAQ (reference sequence). This CDR3 comprises 15 residues. The V gene end was trimmed by 2 bases and the J gene end by 5 bases; junction bases not matched to a gene: 9. This chain's CDR3 is CASSLLEAGIDEQYF. The CDR3 nucleotides read TGTGCCAGCAGCTTATTAGAAGCGGGGATCGACGAGCAGTACTTC.

V gene TRBV28 combines with J gene TRBJ2-7; 13 nucleotides line up with TRBD2. Germline CDR1 is MDHEN and CDR2 is SYDVKM. The CDR3 is 14 residues long. The V and J ends lost 4 bases and 3 bases, in that order; junction bases with no gene match: 0. The CDR3 nucleotides are TGTGCCAGCAGTTGGACTAGCGGGGGCTACGAGCAGTACTTC. Protein sequence: CASSWTSGGYEQYF.

This rearrangement joins TRBV27 to TRBJ1-2; 8 bases match TRBD1. The CDR3 is 16 residues long. Germline loops: CDR1 MNHEY, CDR2 SMNVEV (reference sequence). Trimming cost V 8 bases and J 5 bases; bases outside gene matches: 16. The CDR3 protein is CASRERPGQATYGYTF. CDR3 nucleotide sequence: TGTGCCAGCCGCGAGCGACCGGGACAGGCAACATATGGCTACACCTTC.

The chain employs TRBV7-9 and TRBJ2-7; D gene ambiguous. The germline CDR1 and CDR2 sequences are SEHNR and FQNEAQ (reference sequence). The V end was cut by 2 bases, the J end by 3 bases, with 11 bases between. The CDR3 sequence is 14 residues long. The CDR3 loop reads CASSLNGQNYEQYF. CDR3 in DNA: TGTGCCAGCAGCTTAAATGGGCAAAACTACGAGCAGTACTTC.

The chain couples TRBV27 to TRBJ2-3, with 9 bases identical to TRBD1. V was pared by 0 bases and J by 4 bases, with 5 bases of the junction left unmatched. The CDR3 covers 16 residues. Germline CDR1 and CDR2: MNHEY and SMNVEV (reference sequence). CDR3 protein: CASSLSPTGGADTQYF. For the CDR3, the DNA is TGTGCCAGCAGTTTATCGCCGACAGGGGGGGCAGATACGCAGTATTTT.

This chain joins TRBV4-2 and TRBJ1-2; D gene uncertain. Germline V lookup: CDR1 LGHNA, CDR2 YNFKEQ. This CDR3 region has 14 residues. V was pared by 1 base and J by 4 bases, with 10 bases between. The CDR3 sequence is CASSQVSTLYGYTF. CDR3 nucleotides: TGTGCCAGCAGCCAAGTTAGTACCCTCTATGGCTACACCTTC.

The chain carries TRBV5-6 and TRBJ1-4; D ambiguous. The ends were cut back, 2 bases at V and 7 bases at J, with 15 bases in the middle. The CDR3 contains 15 residues. CDR1 is SGHDT, CDR2 YYEEEE, per germline. The CDR3 sequence: CASSFGGRLGEKLFF. CDR3 in DNA: TGTGCCAGCAGCTTCGGAGGGCGCCTGGGTGAAAAACTGTTTTTT.

The gene calls are TRBV28 and TRBJ1-1, with D unclear. The CDR3 is 13 residues long. Germline V gene lookup returns CDR1 MDHEN and CDR2 SYDVKM. Trimming removed 3 bases from V and 4 bases from J, with 9 bases in between. This CDR3 reads CASSLREGTEAFF. CDR3 DNA sequence: TGTGCCAGCAGTTTGCGGGAGGGCACTGAAGCTTTCTTT.

This chain joins TRBV7-7 and TRBJ2-5, with D possibly TRBD2 on 5 matching bases. V shed 5 bases and J shed 4 bases, with 20 bases lying between them. This CDR3 is 16 amino acids long. The germline V gene has CDR1 SSHAT and CDR2 FNYEAQ (reference sequence). The CDR3 nucleotides are TGTGCCAGCAGCCTTAAAGGGTTAAGGGAGACAGAGACCCAGTACTTC. Amino acid sequence: CASSLKGLRETETQYF.

This clone was seen just once. The rearrangement links TRBV27 to TRBJ1-1; D remains unclear. This CDR3 comprises 15 residues. CDR1 MNHEY and CDR2 SMNVEV come from the germline V gene (reference sequence). The V end was cut by 4 bases, the J end by 0 bases, with 12 bases between. The CDR3 loop is CASSYTSPMNTEAFF. The DNA for the CDR3 is TGTGCCAGCAGTTATACATCGCCAATGAACACTGAAGCTTTCTTT.